A selection of T cell receptor beta chains follows, all from one sample in a study of T cells in Graves' hyperthyroidism and ophthalmopathy. TCRdb independently ran MiXCR on the multiplex PCR reads; one entry per CDR3 protein. Of 300,000 or so distinct CDR3 sequences in the sample, approximately 15% are singletons; the top ten hold approximately 35%. Input material: blood. The source of these receptors is a young man with Graves' hyperthyroidism. Both conserved end residues are trimmed from each CDR3.

j_call cdr3_length v_call cdr3_aa
TRBJ1-5 11 TRBV30 AWSEGQGQPQH
TRBJ2-1 13 TRBV4-3 ASSQLRQTYNEQF
TRBJ1-6 11 TRBV28 ASSRQFNSPLH
TRBJ1-4 10 TRBV6-1 ASRKAGEKLF
TRBJ2-1 10 TRBV5-6 ASSLGLAKQF
TRBJ2-4 12 TRBV6-2/TRBV6-3 ASTQRGEGDIQY
TRBJ2-3 13 TRBV4-2 ASSRGVGFTDTQY
TRBJ1-1 11 TRBV28 ASWDSFFGEAF
TRBJ1-2 12 TRBV6-1 ASSGQVNFAGYT
TRBJ1-2 13 TRBV13 ASSVDRAGNYGYT
TRBJ2-7 13 TRBV27 ASSSAGDLGYEQY
TRBJ2-7 13 TRBV10-3 AISDLGTGSYEQY
TRBJ2-3 12 TRBV2 ASEGQGRVDTQY
TRBJ2-6 15 TRBV12-3/TRBV12-4 ATKAGTLSSGANVLT
TRBJ2-1 10 TRBV2 TPRGVETEQF
TRBJ2-1 13 TRBV3-1 ASTGAGVVGNEQF
TRBJ2-1 14 TRBV3-1 ASSTPRDFDYNEQF
TRBJ2-7 13 TRBV3-1 ASSQDGGTMDEQY
TRBJ2-7 12 TRBV12-3/TRBV12-4 ASNPLAGVLEQY
TRBJ1-4 9 TRBV6-1 ASSDNEKLF
TRBJ2-3 15 TRBV20-1 SARGNPSGPSTDTQY
TRBJ2-1 12 TRBV12-3/TRBV12-4 ATRGHPSYNEQF
TRBJ2-3 16 TRBV3-1 ASSQRPWGSGTADTQY
TRBJ2-5 12 TRBV4-1 ASSQEGSPSTRY
TRBJ2-7 13 TRBV9 ASSPGGGAAYEQY
TRBJ2-3 11 TRBV5-6 ASSLEQAYTQY
TRBJ2-7 10 TRBV28 ASSGQDYEQY
TRBJ2-1 13 TRBV5-4 ASSLGADNYNEQF
TRBJ1-3 14 TRBV7-2 ASSLNPGTDGNTIY
TRBJ2-7 13 TRBV5-1 ASSLAAGISYEQY
TRBJ2-1 12 TRBV12-3/TRBV12-4 ASNWEGEDNEQF
TRBJ2-1 10 TRBV5-1 ASSLESHEQF
TRBJ1-6 13 TRBV20-1 SARARGTGNSPLH
TRBJ1-3 10 TRBV3-1 ASSLSGNTIY
TRBJ2-5 12 TRBV5-1 ASSPGAGRETQY